What follows are 3 T cell receptor beta chains derived from one specimen sequenced in a study of T cells after yellow fever vaccination. TCRdb used MiXCR to reprocess the 5' RACE reads, holding one entry per CDR3 protein. This sample has roughly 340,000 distinct CDR3 sequences; about 9.5% occur once, and the top ten carry about a sixth. The source was PBMCs, collected on the day of the first yellow fever vaccination. All receptors derive from a man in his late teens or twenties who received the YFV17D yellow fever vaccine.

CDR3 DNA: TGCGCCAGCAGTGAAGCGGGGGGCGCAGATACGCAGTATTTT. It encodes CASSEAGGADTQYF. The chain uses TRBV10-1 and TRBJ2-3; TRBD2 agrees at 9 bases. V trimming: 3 bases; J trimming: 4 bases; junction bases outside the gene matches: 2. Germline values: CDR1 WNHNN, CDR2 SYGVQD (reference sequence). CDR3 length equals 14 residues.

The genes are TRBV7-6 and TRBJ1-5; D is perhaps TRBD1 (6 bases). Germline-derived CDR1 and CDR2 are SGHVS and FNYEAQ. The CDR3 length is 14 residues. Trimming removed 3 bases from V and 3 bases from J, with 9 bases in between. CDR3 DNA: TGTGCCAGCAGCTTGGGACACCCCAATCAGCCCCAGCATTTT. Its translation is CASSLGHPNQPQHF.

This clonotype was detected only a few times. This rearrangement joins TRBV10-3 to TRBJ2-5, with a possible D match to TRBD1 (5 bases). Trimming cost V 5 bases and J 2 bases, with 12 bases left between them. Per germline, CDR1 ENHRY and CDR2 SYGVKD. The CDR3 has 14 amino acids. CDR3 sequence: CAISRQGQQETQYF. CDR3 nucleotides: TGTGCCATCAGTCGCCAAGGACAACAAGAGACCCAGTACTTC.